The 25 T cell receptor beta chains listed next were all sequenced from one sample in a study of blood T cell repertoires in COVID-19. Sequencing was performed with immunoSEQ multiplex PCR; in TCRdb, only in-frame clones are kept and a portion is missing. Altogether over 120,000 clones are present, over 85% being singletons, with the ten largest covering under 2%. The material sequenced was peripheral blood. These receptors came from a human donor in a cohort sampled during active COVID-19.

This clone was observed a few times. This chain joins TRBV5-5 and TRBJ1-1; TRBD1 is a possible D gene (5 bases). The CDR3 has 14 amino acids. V lost 3 bases and J 3 bases, leaving 12 bases between the germline ends. Germline-derived CDR1 and CDR2 are SGHKS and YYEKEE (reference sequence). CDR3 sequence: CASSWGSRDTEAFF. Here the CDR3 DNA reads TGTGCCAGCAGCTGGGGCTCCAGGGACACTGAAGCTTTCTTT.

The V and J genes are TRBV19 and TRBJ1-2; 7 bases map to TRBD1. The CDR3 length is 15 residues. Germline V lookup: CDR1 LNHDA, CDR2 SQIVND (reference sequence). Trimming at V came to 5 bases and at J to 2 bases, leaving 8 bases not matched to a gene. In DNA, the CDR3 is TGTGCCAGTAGTCTACGGGACAGAGCCAACTATGGCTACACCTTC. Translation: CASSLRDRANYGYTF.

The chain recombines TRBV7-3 with TRBJ2-2; the match to TRBD2 covers 14 bases. Trimming took 5 bases from V and 1 from J; bases not matched to a gene: 3. This CDR3 has 17 residues. CDR1 SGHTA and CDR2 FQGTGA come from the germline V gene. CDR3 in DNA: TGTGCCAGCAGCCGGACTAGCGGGGGGCTGAACACCGGGGAGCTGTTTTTT. Amino acids: CASSRTSGGLNTGELFF.

The chain has TRBV6-5 and TRBJ1-6; the D gene is possibly TRBD1 (5 bases). The germline V and J ends were trimmed by 2 bases and 5 bases, with 13 bases remaining between them. The CDR3 loop spans 16 amino acids. Germline CDR1 is MNHEY and CDR2 is SVGAGI. Written as DNA, the CDR3 is TGTGCCAGCAGTTACGAGGCGTCAGGGAATAATTCACCCCTCCACTTT. Translating it yields CASSYEASGNNSPLHF.

This chain joins TRBV6-2 or TRBV6-3 and TRBJ2-3, with D possibly TRBD1 on 6 matching bases. CDR1 is MNHEY, CDR2 SVGEGT, per germline. The length of the CDR3 is 13 residues. V lost 4 bases, J lost 6 bases, and 11 bases lay in between. The CDR3 sequence: CASSFSDRDTQYF. The CDR3 nucleotides are TGTGCCAGCAGTTTCTCAGACAGGGATACGCAGTATTTT.

The chain carries TRBV4-1 and TRBJ2-3; D possibly corresponds to TRBD2 (6 bases). V was clipped by 1 base and J by 9 bases, with 14 bases between them. The CDR3 sequence is 14 residues long. Germline V lookup: CDR1 MGHRA, CDR2 YSYEKL. The CDR3 nucleotides are TGCGCCAGCAGCCAAGTCCCTTTTGCGGGGACGCAGTATTTT. It is translated as CASSQVPFAGTQYF.

The chain uses TRBV5-1 and TRBJ1-5, with 9 bases lining up with TRBD1. Looked up from germline, CDR1 is SGHRS and CDR2 is YFSETQ. Unmatched junction bases numbered 3, after V lost 3 bases and J lost 5 bases. The CDR3 is made up of 14 amino acids. The CDR3: CASSWTGEDQPQHF. The CDR3 DNA reads TGCGCCAGCAGCTGGACAGGGGAGGATCAGCCCCAGCATTTT.

The rearrangement uses TRBV29-1 and TRBJ1-1; D is uncertain. Germline CDR1 is SQVTM and CDR2 is ANQGSEA. The V and J ends lost 7 bases and 4 bases respectively, with 10 bases between them. CDR3 length equals 11 residues. Here the CDR3 reads CSDSAGTEAFF. For the CDR3, the DNA is TGCAGCGATAGTGCGGGCACTGAAGCTTTCTTT. Complete variable domain (other parts from reference TRBV29-1 and TRBJ1-1): SAVISQKPSRDICQRGTSLTIQCQVDSQVTMMFWYRQQPGQSLTLIATANQGSEATYESGFVIDKFPISRPNLTFSTLTVSNMSPEDSSIYLCSDSAGTEAFFGQGTRLTVV.

The V call is TRBV30, the J call TRBJ2-2; TRBD2 is a possible D gene (6 bases). The CDR3 runs 14 residues. Trimming left V 6 bases short and J 0 bases short, with 11 bases between. Germline values: CDR1 GTSNPN, CDR2 SVGIG (reference sequence). The CDR3 loop is CACGEDANTGELFF. In DNA, the CDR3 is TGTGCCTGCGGGGAGGACGCGAACACCGGGGAGCTGTTTTTT.

The CDR3 loop is CASSLGQVNTEAFF. The CDR3 coding sequence is TGTGCCAGCAGTTTAGGGCAGGTGAACACTGAAGCTTTCTTT. The chain uses TRBV27 and TRBJ1-1, with D uncertain. The CDR3 covers 14 residues. Germline V gene lookup returns CDR1 MNHEY and CDR2 SMNVEV (reference sequence). Trimming removed 2 bases at V and 0 bases at J, with 7 bases between.

This chain connects TRBV2 to TRBJ2-1, with 8 bases lining up with TRBD1. The V segment lost 6 bases and the J segment 8 bases; nucleotides outside the gene matches: 9. Looked up from germline, CDR1 is SNHLY and CDR2 is FYNNEI. The CDR3 has 14 amino acids. CDR3 sequence: CASSVGTGVDEQFF. The CDR3 region has the DNA TGTGCCAGCAGCGTCGGGACAGGCGTGGATGAGCAGTTCTTC.

The chain combines TRBV7-3 with TRBJ2-1; maybe TRBD2 (7 bases). CDR3 size: 16 residues. V was trimmed by 5 bases and J by 6 bases, leaving 20 bases between them. Germline V gene data show CDR1 as SGHTA and CDR2 as FQGTGA. Here the CDR3 reads CASSPLGGGLSNEQFF. In DNA, the CDR3 is TGTGCCAGCAGCCCCCTGGGCGGGGGCCTTTCCAATGAGCAGTTCTTC.

The chain links TRBV18 to TRBJ2-7; the match to TRBD1 covers 9 bases. The germline CDR1 and CDR2 sequences are KGHSH and LQKENI. J lost 5 bases, V lost 4 bases, and 6 bases had no gene match. The CDR3 length is 14 residues. The CDR3 DNA sequence: TGTGCCAGCTCACTGAACAGGGGGCAGGACGAGCAGTACTTC. This encodes CASSLNRGQDEQYF.

V usage is TRBV20-1 and J usage is TRBJ2-3; 9 nucleotides align to TRBD2. The junction had 8 bases not matched to a gene; V was cut back by 3 bases and J by 1 base. CDR3 size: 16 residues. Germline-derived CDR1 and CDR2 are DFQATT and SNEGSKA (reference sequence). CDR3 nucleotide sequence: TGCAGTGCTAGTAGCGGGGGCCATACCGGCACAGATACGCAGTATTTT. Its protein is CSASSGGHTGTDTQYF.

This rearrangement joins TRBV5-6 to TRBJ1-4, with 7 positions matching TRBD1. The junction had 6 bases not matched to a gene; V was cut back by 0 bases and J by 13 bases. Germline lookup yields CDR1 SGHDT and CDR2 YYEEEE. The CDR3 length is 13 residues. CDR3 residues: CASSLAGTELLFF. CDR3 sequence (DNA): TGTGCCAGCAGCTTGGCTGGGACAGAATTACTGTTTTTT.

This clone was detected once. The chain employs TRBV11-1 and TRBJ2-2, with D possibly being TRBD1 (6 bases). The CDR3 is 13 amino acids. Germline V gene data show CDR1 as SGHAT and CDR2 as FQDESV (reference sequence). V lost 6 bases, J lost 5 bases, and 10 bases lay in between. The CDR3 region is CASSPQGTGELFF. In nucleotides, the CDR3 is TGTGCCAGCAGTCCACAGGGAACCGGGGAGCTGTTTTTT.

This chain joins TRBV6-1 and TRBJ2-5; 7 nucleotides match TRBD2. The CDR3 covers 14 residues. V shed 2 bases, J shed 5 bases, and the junction held 5 bases outside the gene matches. CDR1 and CDR2 from the germline V gene are MNHNS and SASEGT. CDR3 amino acids: CASSEIRGGETQYF. The CDR3 nucleotides are TGTGCCAGCAGTGAAATCCGGGGAGGGGAGACCCAGTACTTC.

This chain links TRBV19 with TRBJ1-5; 7 bases line up with TRBD1. J gave up 7 bases and V 1 base, and 7 bases lay outside the gene matches. In germline, CDR1 is LNHDA, CDR2 SQIVND (reference sequence). CDR3 length: 15 residues. The CDR3 bases are TGTGCCAGTAGTATAGGGAGGGGGCGAGGACAGCCCCAGCATTTT. Translated, it gives CASSIGRGRGQPQHF.

The V call is TRBV5-1, the J call TRBJ2-4, with TRBD1 identical over 7 bases. The CDR3 totals 15 residues. Trimming at V came to 1 base and at J to 3 bases, leaving 4 bases not matched to a gene. Germline V gene data show CDR1 as SGHRS and CDR2 as YFSETQ. In nucleotides, the CDR3 is TGCGCCAGCAGCTTGACAGGGGTAGGCAAAAACATTCAGTACTTC. This gives the protein CASSLTGVGKNIQYF.

The V gene is TRBV5-6, the J gene TRBJ2-2; the D gene is possibly TRBD2 (5 bases). The CDR3 has 15 amino acids. Per germline, CDR1 SGHDT and CDR2 YYEEEE. Trimming shortened V by 2 bases and J by 2 bases, and 10 bases separated the two germline ends. In DNA, the CDR3 is TGTGCCAGCAGCTTTCTGAGACTAAACACCGGGGAGCTGTTTTTT. This codes for CASSFLRLNTGELFF.

J is TRBJ2-7 and V is TRBV6-2 or TRBV6-3; 9 nucleotides align to TRBD2. This CDR3 spans 15 amino acids. Trimming cost V 2 bases and J 0 bases; bases outside gene matches: 2. Per germline, CDR1 MNHEY and CDR2 SVGEGT. CDR3 sequence: CASSYGGGVSYEQYF. CDR3 DNA sequence: TGTGCCAGCAGTTACGGCGGGGGGGTCTCCTACGAGCAGTACTTC.

The chain recombines TRBV2 with TRBJ1-1; D is perhaps TRBD1 (5 bases). The germline V gene has CDR1 SNHLY and CDR2 FYNNEI. This CDR3 contains 15 residues. V dropped 2 bases and J dropped 3 bases, with 13 bases sitting between them. The CDR3 DNA sequence: TGTGCCAGCAGTGAACTGGAGGGGTACCACACTGAAGCTTTCTTT. Encoded protein: CASSELEGYHTEAFF. The variable domain in full, with the rest retrieved from reference TRBV2 and TRBJ1-1, is EPEVTQTPSHQVTQMGQEVILRCVPISNHLYFYWYRQILGQKVEFLVSFYNNEISEKSEIFDDQFSVERPDGSNFTLKIRSTKLEDSAMYFCASSELEGYHTEAFFGQGTRLTVV.

The V and J genes are TRBV5-4 and TRBJ1-2; D is unresolved. With 4 bases removed from V and 2 bases from J, the gap between germline ends came to 15 bases. Germline loops: CDR1 SGHNT, CDR2 YYREEE (reference sequence). The CDR3 runs 15 residues. The CDR3 sequence is CASSTSGFSNYGYTF. The CDR3 nucleotides read TGTGCCAGCAGCACCTCGGGATTCTCGAACTATGGCTACACCTTC.

The genes are TRBV6-5 and TRBJ2-3, with 7 positions matching TRBD1. CDR1 is MNHEY and CDR2 is SVGAGI in the germline V gene. J was trimmed by 2 bases and V by 4 bases; bases with no gene match: 6. The CDR3 spans 15 residues. The CDR3 region is CASSSGQTSTDTQYF. The CDR3 coding sequence is TGTGCCAGCAGTTCGGGACAGACCTCCACAGATACGCAGTATTTT.

This clone occurred a few times. The CDR3 DNA sequence: TGTGCCAGCAGCTACCCTCCACCGGGACAGGGAGAGACCCAGTACTTC. Translated, it gives CASSYPPPGQGETQYF. This chain links TRBV7-8 with TRBJ2-5; 9 bases are shared with TRBD1. The junction had 10 bases not matched to a gene; V was cut back by 4 bases and J by 4 bases. Germline loops: CDR1 SGHVS, CDR2 FQNEAQ. CDR3 length: 16 amino acids.